The 21 T cell receptor beta chains below come from one sample, sequenced in a study of blood T cell repertoires in COVID-19. Sequenced by immunoSEQ multiplex PCR; TCRdb stores in-frame clones only, minus some. The table has around 240,000 clones, about 87% seen once. Sequenced material: PBMCs or T cells enriched from blood (not recorded which). The receptors were sampled from a man aged 45-65 years who had been exposed to COVID-19.

The chain joins TRBV12-5 to TRBJ2-7, with 13 bases that match TRBD2. There are 16 residues in the CDR3. CDR1 LGHNT and CDR2 FRNRAP come from the germline V gene. With V trimmed by 6 bases and J by 0 bases, 5 bases remained unmatched. CDR3 sequence: CASGMTSGRPSYEQYV. The CDR3 DNA reads as TGTGCTAGTGGCATGACTAGCGGGAGGCCCTCCTACGAGCAGTACGTC.

This clone is a singleton in its sample. The rearrangement links TRBV5-6 to TRBJ1-3; no clear D gene. Germline values: CDR1 SGHDT, CDR2 YYEEEE. The CDR3 runs 18 residues. The V end was cut by 4 bases, the J end by 0 bases, with 20 bases between. CDR3 region: CASSKAGRAPYSGNTIYF. CDR3 sequence (DNA): TGTGCCAGCAGCAAAGCGGGGAGGGCGCCCTACTCTGGAAACACCATATATTTT.

This clone showed up just a few times. V usage is TRBV7-2 and J usage is TRBJ1-1; no definite D call. There are 13 residues in the CDR3. V shed 1 base and J shed 3 bases, with 6 bases lying between them. Germline CDR1 SGHTA, CDR2 FQGNSA. In nucleotides, the CDR3 is TGTGCCAGCAGCTTAGATAGCTACACTGAAGCTTTCTTT. It translates to CASSLDSYTEAFF.

The chain links TRBV20-1 to TRBJ2-7; 8 bases fit TRBD2. Unmatched junction bases numbered 4, after V lost 3 bases and J lost 3 bases. Germline V gene data show CDR1 as DFQATT and CDR2 as SNEGSKA (reference sequence). The CDR3 sequence is 13 residues long. DNA for the CDR3: TGCAGTGCTAGTGGTAGCGGGGTCTACGAGCAGTACTTC. Its translation is CSASGSGVYEQYF.

This clone was detected only once. This chain connects TRBV2 to TRBJ2-2, with D possibly being TRBD2 (6 bases). In germline, CDR1 is SNHLY, CDR2 FYNNEI. The CDR3 is 14 residues long. The germline V and J ends were trimmed by 6 bases and 7 bases, with 15 bases remaining between them. As DNA, the CDR3 is TGTGCCAGCAGGGAGGGACTGGGAATCGGGGAGCTGTTTTTT. Protein sequence: CASREGLGIGELFF.

This clone was seen only once. The rearrangement uses TRBV19 and TRBJ1-2, with a weak D call TRBD1 (5 bases). Germline values: CDR1 LNHDA, CDR2 SQIVND (reference sequence). This CDR3 region has 18 residues. Trimming left V 1 base short and J 4 bases short, with 22 bases between. CDR3 sequence: CASSIVATELHGRYGYTF. Here the CDR3 DNA reads TGTGCCAGTAGTATAGTGGCGACAGAACTCCACGGACGCTATGGCTACACCTTC.

The V gene is TRBV7-2, the J gene TRBJ2-5; 8 nucleotides match TRBD2. Per germline, CDR1 SGHTA and CDR2 FQGNSA. CDR3 size: 15 residues. Trimming removed 1 base from V and 4 bases from J; junction bases left unmatched: 5. This CDR3 is CASSLEGLVGETQYF. DNA of the CDR3: TGTGCCAGCAGCTTAGAGGGACTAGTAGGAGAGACCCAGTACTTC.

J is TRBJ2-1 and V is TRBV7-2; no firm D call. Trimming left V 8 bases short and J 0 bases short, with 11 bases between. From germline, CDR1 is SGHTA and CDR2 FQGNSA. The CDR3 length is 14 residues. This CDR3 reads CASANLISYNEQFF. The CDR3 DNA sequence: TGTGCCAGCGCGAATCTAATCTCCTACAATGAGCAGTTCTTC.

This clone turned up a few times. V is TRBV18 and J is TRBJ1-4, with D perhaps TRBD1 (5 bases). The CDR3 covers 13 residues. In germline, CDR1 is KGHSH, CDR2 LQKENI. The ends were cut back, 6 bases at V and 4 bases at J, with 9 bases in the middle. The CDR3 here is CASSGGVNEKLFF. As DNA, the CDR3 is TGTGCCAGCTCCGGGGGAGTTAATGAAAAACTGTTTTTT.

The rearrangement links TRBV3-1 (or the pseudogene TRBV3-2) to TRBJ2-7; 10 nucleotides match TRBD2. Germline CDR1 and CDR2: LGHDT and YNNKEL (reference sequence). CDR3 size: 14 residues. V lost 5 bases to trimming and J lost 4 bases; unmatched junction nucleotides: 5. CDR3 amino acids: CASSSAGGRYEQYF. Here the CDR3 DNA reads TGTGCCAGCAGCTCAGCGGGGGGGCGGTACGAGCAGTACTTC.

The V gene is TRBV24-1, the J gene TRBJ1-2; no definite D call. CDR1 is KGHDR and CDR2 is SFDVKD in the germline V gene. The V end lost 1 base, the J end lost 6 bases, and 8 bases lay between the germline ends. The CDR3 covers 13 residues. CDR3 loop: CATSDFATNGYTF. CDR3 DNA sequence: TGTGCCACCAGTGATTTCGCGACTAATGGCTACACCTTC.

The CDR3 is CASGWTRANTQYF. The CDR3 nucleotides are TGTGCTAGTGGTTGGACTAGAGCGAATACGCAGTATTTT. The J gene is TRBJ2-3, the V gene TRBV12-5, with TRBD2 identical over 7 bases. V was clipped by 4 bases and J by 7 bases; unmatched bases: 5. This CDR3 is built from 13 residues. Germline V gives CDR1 LGHNT, CDR2 FRNRAP.

This chain links TRBV5-5 with TRBJ1-3, with a tentative D call TRBD1 (6 bases). Per germline, CDR1 SGHKS and CDR2 YYEKEE (reference sequence). This CDR3 is built from 15 residues. Between the trimmed V and J ends, which lost 5 bases and 0 bases, there was a span of 12 bases. The CDR3 region has the DNA TGTGCCAGCAGTTCCGGGACAACCTCTGGAAACACCATATATTTT. Protein sequence: CASSSGTTSGNTIYF.

The chain employs TRBV6-5 and TRBJ2-7, with 7 positions matching TRBD2. Losses at the gene ends were 8 bases for V and 0 bases for J; bases not matched to a gene: 10. The CDR3 extends over 15 amino acids. Germline V lookup: CDR1 MNHEY, CDR2 SVGAGI. The CDR3 protein is CASGGGSRSSYEQYV. The CDR3 DNA sequence: TGTGCCAGCGGGGGGGGGTCAAGGAGCTCCTACGAGCAGTACGTC.

The rearrangement uses TRBV15 and TRBJ1-5, with TRBD1 as a possible D gene (6 bases). V was clipped by 0 bases and J by 7 bases, with 13 bases between them. The CDR3 is made up of 15 amino acids. Germline loops: CDR1 LNHNV, CDR2 YYDKDF (reference sequence). The CDR3, as DNA: TGTGCCACCAGCAGAGATGGGGGGGCCGGGCAGCCCCAGCATTTT. Translated, it gives CATSRDGGAGQPQHF.

The CDR3 sequence is CASSKDRASYNEQFF. CDR3 DNA: TGCGCCAGCAGCAAAGACAGAGCCTCCTACAATGAGCAGTTCTTC. J is TRBJ2-1 and V is TRBV5-1; a weak D match, TRBD1 (5 bases). V dropped 4 bases and J dropped 0 bases, with 11 bases sitting between them. From germline, CDR1 is SGHRS and CDR2 YFSETQ. CDR3 length equals 15 residues.

The chain links TRBV6-5 to TRBJ1-1; 8 bases align to TRBD1. Looked up from germline, CDR1 is MNHEY and CDR2 is SVGAGI. V shed 5 bases and J 7 bases; nucleotides not matched to a gene: 9. The CDR3 length is 14 residues. This CDR3 reads CASSPTGVGSEAFF. CDR3 nucleotides: TGTGCCAGCAGTCCGACAGGGGTCGGGAGTGAAGCTTTCTTT.

The chain links TRBV9 to TRBJ2-1; TRBD2 matches at 8 bases. The CDR3 is 15 residues long. Germline loops: CDR1 SGDLS, CDR2 YYNGEE. V shed 3 bases and J 0 bases; nucleotides not matched to a gene: 2. The CDR3 is CASSGSGNSYNEQFF. In DNA, the CDR3 is TGTGCCAGCAGCGGTAGCGGGAACTCCTACAATGAGCAGTTCTTC.

This CDR3 is CASSPTGVQETQYF. The CDR3 nucleotides are TGTGCCAGCAGCCCAACGGGGGTCCAAGAGACCCAGTACTTC. The V and J genes are TRBV3-1 (or the pseudogene TRBV3-2) and TRBJ2-5, with D maybe TRBD2 (6 bases). With 4 bases removed from V and 1 base from J, the gap between germline ends came to 10 bases. Germline V lookup: CDR1 LGHDT, CDR2 YNNKEL (reference sequence). The CDR3 runs 14 residues.

The chain combines TRBV3-1 (or the pseudogene TRBV3-2) with TRBJ1-1; D unresolved. Trimming took 0 bases from V and 4 from J, leaving 9 bases between them. Germline V gene lookup returns CDR1 LGHDT and CDR2 YNNKEL (reference sequence). There are 14 residues in the CDR3. The CDR3 bases are TGTGCCAGCAGCCAAGATTGGGCAGCCACTGAAGCTTTCTTT. Translation gives CASSQDWAATEAFF.

This clone has just one count. This chain connects TRBV11-2 to TRBJ2-1; 7 bases fit TRBD2. V was pared by 5 bases and J by 2 bases, with 9 bases of the junction left unmatched. The germline gives CDR1 SGHAT, CDR2 FQNNGV. The CDR3 totals 16 residues. The CDR3 spells CASSLLSGATYNEQFF. The CDR3 DNA sequence: TGTGCCAGCAGCCTGCTCAGCGGGGCAACCTACAATGAGCAGTTCTTC. Supplemented by reference TRBV11-2 and TRBJ2-1, the full variable domain reads EAGVAQSPRYKIIEKRQSVAFWCNPISGHATLYWYQQILGQGPKLLIQFQNNGVVDDSQLPKDRFSAERLKGVDSTLKIQPAKLEDSAVYLCASSLLSGATYNEQFFGPGTRLTVL.